This T cell receptor (beta chain) was sequenced in a study of cytomegalovirus exposure and HLA in healthy donors. Sequencing was performed with immunoSEQ multiplex PCR; in TCRdb, only in-frame clones are kept and a portion is missing. Of over 60,000 clones listed, approximately 96% are singletons. The germline V gene has CDR1 MNHEY and CDR2 SMNVEV (reference sequence). Trimming took 9 bases from V and 4 from J; bases not matched to a gene: 7. The CDR3 has 14 amino acids. The TCR was taken from a man aged 18 to 29 in good health and CMV-seronegative. The chain is built from TRBV27 and TRBJ2-1; 9 positions match TRBD1. Sequenced material: PBMCs. The DNA of the CDR3 is TGTGCCAGTTCCGGGACAGGGCCTTACAATGAGCAGTTCTTC. As protein: CASSGTGPYNEQFF.